What follows is one T cell receptor beta chain and its context. Its antigen is undetermined. The sample is drawn from a study of glioma-infiltrating T cells after dendritic cell vaccination. Study conclusions and caveats: Complete blood and tumor specimen sets were limited to few patients.

Time point meaning: after dendritic cell vaccination, including at tumor progression/relapse. TCRdb's table, derived via immunoSEQ multiplex PCR, lists solely in-frame clones and lacks some. The table includes around 83,000 clones, around 85% detected once. Germline V gene data show CDR1 as KGHSH and CDR2 as LQKENI. J gave up 2 bases and V 5 bases, and 4 bases lay outside the gene matches. This CDR3 has 15 residues. The source is a human donor with glioblastoma. The chain has TRBV18 and TRBJ2-5; 11 nucleotides match TRBD2. The sample in question was blood, obtained after dendritic cell vaccination. The DNA for the CDR3 is TGTGCCAGCTCAGAACTAGCGGGAGTTCAAGAGACCCAGTACTTC. Protein product: CASSELAGVQETQYF.